This TCR beta chain was sequenced for a study of shared T cell receptors in the human thymus. Sequencing used immunoSEQ multiplex PCR; TCRdb keeps in-frame clones, though not all of them. Of more than 550,000 clones in the sample, about 87% are singletons; the top ten hold under 0.01%. The V and J ends lost 2 bases and 0 bases respectively, with 17 bases between them. Germline CDR1 and CDR2: SNHLY and FYNNEI. The CDR3 is made up of 18 amino acids. The sample was also linked to a second study, of human thymus T cells.

The sequence was collected from a boy under three years old with a congenital heart defect. Sequences were obtained from thymocytes. The chain carries TRBV2 and TRBJ2-1; no clear D. CDR3: CASSEIVSTISSYNEQFF. The CDR3 DNA follows: TGTGCCAGCAGTGAAATTGTGTCTACCATCTCCTCCTACAATGAGCAGTTCTTC. Together with reference TRBV2 and TRBJ2-1, the CDR3 gives the full variable domain: EPEVTQTPSHQVTQMGQEVILRCVPISNHLYFYWYRQILGQKVEFLVSFYNNEISEKSEIFDDQFSVERPDGSNFTLKIRSTKLEDSAMYFCASSEIVSTISSYNEQFFGPGTRLTVL.